The text below deals with one T cell receptor (beta chain). These data are taken from a study of blood T cell repertoires in COVID-19. On the study more broadly: The United States, Italy and Spain provided the acute and convalescent COVID-19 samples. Sample material is recorded as cDNA or gDNA derived from T cells, B-cell-depleted T cells, or PBMCs.

V was shortened by 6 bases and J by 5 bases, with 19 bases between the two germline ends. CDR1 is SNHLY, CDR2 FYNNEI, per germline. CDR3 length: 15 amino acids. In the original analysis: It was from reference gene primer amplification that nucleated cell counts were estimated. Profiled with immunoSEQ multiplex PCR; TCRdb holds only in-frame clones, not every one. V, J and clone size reflect that table, while D and trimming were determined from the DNA. The data contain approximately 89,000 clones, 85% to 95% of them singletons. This TCR derives from a woman in her sixties or seventies with active COVID-19. The sample consisted of peripheral blood. The chain combines TRBV2 with TRBJ2-5, with a possible D match to TRBD2 (7 bases). The CDR3 protein is CASSGGQGFRETQYF. The CDR3 region has the DNA TGTGCCAGCAGCGGGGGGCAGGGATTTAGGGAGACCCAGTACTTC.